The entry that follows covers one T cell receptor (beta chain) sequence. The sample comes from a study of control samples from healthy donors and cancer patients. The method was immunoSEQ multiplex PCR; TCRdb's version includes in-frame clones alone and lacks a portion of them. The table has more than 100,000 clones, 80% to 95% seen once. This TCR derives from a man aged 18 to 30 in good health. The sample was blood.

The CDR3 nucleotides read TGTGCCAGCAGCTTATTGAACGAGCAGTACTTC. Translated, it gives CASSLLNEQYF. The chain combines TRBV11-2 with TRBJ2-7; D is unclear. Trimming took 2 bases from V and 5 from J, leaving 4 bases between them. This CDR3 contains 11 residues. Per germline, CDR1 SGHAT and CDR2 FQNNGV.